This TCR beta chain was profiled in a study of early T cells in non-severe SARS-CoV-2 infection. Only a few counts were recorded for this clonotype. One entry per CDR3 protein, called by TCRdb with MiXCR from the 5' RACE reads. The data contain about 64,000 distinct CDR3 sequences, roughly 18% of them singletons. CDR3 length: 15 residues. V was pared by 5 bases and J by 3 bases, with 7 bases of the junction left unmatched. Looked up from germline, CDR1 is SQVTM and CDR2 is ANQGSEA. The sequencing here drew on whole blood, taken at baseline. The rearrangement links TRBV29-1 to TRBJ1-2; 12 nucleotides agree with TRBD1. The origin of this receptor is an adult who was a healthcare worker with PCR-confirmed SARS-CoV-2 infection or an uninfected control (not recorded which). CDR3 nucleotides: TGCAGCGTTTATACCGGGACAGGGGGCGACTATGGCTACACCTTC. It yields the protein CSVYTGTGGDYGYTF.